This record concerns one T cell receptor (beta chain) sequence. The antigen is undetermined. A single record per CDR3 protein comes from TCRdb applying MiXCR to the reads. The data show approximately 190,000 distinct CDR3 sequences, with roughly 30% seen just once and 30% to 35% held by the top ten. The data were taken from a study of T cell repertoires in cytomegalovirus infection. Study background: Both a matching HLA type and CMV infection were indicated by public TCR beta signatures. Notes on the study in general: Carriage of CMV together with the relevant HLA was identifiable through cumulative public TCR beta family frequency. The ex vivo response was dominated by HLA-C-restricted CMV-specific TCR beta clonotypes.

Germline values: CDR1 MNHNS, CDR2 SASEGT. The CDR3 covers 13 residues. The ends lost 1 base at V and 12 bases at J; junction bases unmatched: 5. The receptor's source is a human donor in good health (CMV status not recorded). Some clones in this sample may be carry-over from other donors' samples. The specimen sequenced was PBMCs. The V call is TRBV6-1, the J call TRBJ1-5, with 8 positions matching TRBD1. CDR3 amino acids: CASSEGTGMIQHF. The CDR3 region has the DNA TGTGCCAGCAGTGAAGGGACAGGGATGATCCAGCATTTT.